The 13 T cell receptor beta chains below all came from one sample that was sequenced in a study of a mutant IDH1 vaccine in newly diagnosed glioma. As for time point: week 11, during vaccination. Each vaccine dose was 300 ug of mutant IDH1 20-mer peptide, with topical imiquimod. For these TCRs, the target antigens are not known. The data were produced by immunoSEQ multiplex PCR, yet TCRdb's version contains in-frame clones alone and is incomplete. The sample has around 25,000 clones, about 80% seen once. This sample comprised PBMCs, obtained from a glioma patient whose treatment included an IDH1 peptide vaccine. The receptors come from a woman under 30 with glioma.

The chain combines TRBV4-1 with TRBJ2-7; the D is unclear. V was pared by 0 bases and J by 3 bases, with 6 bases between. This CDR3 spans 13 amino acids. The V gene's germline CDR1 is MGHRA and CDR2 YSYEKL. CDR3 nucleotide sequence: TGCGCCAGCAGCCAAGATAGAATCTACGAGCAGTACTTC. It yields the protein CASSQDRIYEQYF.

This chain uses TRBV27 with TRBJ2-2; D not resolved. Germline assignment: CDR1 MNHEY and CDR2 SMNVEV (reference sequence). V was clipped by 6 bases and J by 3 bases, with 5 bases between them. This CDR3 is built from 12 residues. The CDR3 region is CASRQYTGELFF. The CDR3 DNA reads TGTGCCAGCAGACAGTACACCGGGGAGCTGTTTTTT.

V usage is TRBV9 and J usage is TRBJ1-2, with D unclear. V shed 3 bases and J shed 8 bases, with 14 bases lying between them. The V gene's germline CDR1 is SGDLS and CDR2 YYNGEE. This CDR3 comprises 13 residues. CDR3 protein: CASSAPTSEGYTF. Here the CDR3 DNA reads TGTGCCAGCAGCGCACCCACCAGTGAGGGCTACACCTTC. Variable domain in full (rest from reference TRBV9 and TRBJ1-2): DSGVTQTPKHLITATGQRVTLRCSPRSGDLSVYWYQQSLDQGLQFLIQYYNGEERAKGNILERFSAQQFPDLHSELNLSSLELGDSALYFCASSAPTSEGYTFGSGTRLTVV.

This chain connects TRBV27 to TRBJ1-1, with no clear D. The germline V gene has CDR1 MNHEY and CDR2 SMNVEV (reference sequence). The CDR3 is made up of 12 amino acids. Deletions cut 2 bases from V and 7 bases from J, with 8 bases between. The CDR3 bases are TGTGCCAGCAGTTTAGGGTTGGGTGAAGCTTTCTTT. It yields the protein CASSLGLGEAFF.

J is TRBJ1-2 and V is TRBV5-1, with D possibly matching TRBD1 (6 bases). Germline V gives CDR1 SGHRS, CDR2 YFSETQ. Between the trimmed V and J ends, which lost 5 bases and 8 bases, there was a span of 13 bases. This CDR3 contains 12 residues. In DNA, the CDR3 is TGCGCCAGCAGTCCCGAGGGGGGAGGCTACACCTTC. It encodes CASSPEGGGYTF. Using reference TRBV5-1 and TRBJ1-2 for the parts outside the CDR3, the full variable domain is KAGVTQTPRYLIKTRGQQVTLSCSPISGHRSVSWYQQTPGQGLQFLFEYFSETQRNKGNFPGRFSGRQFSNSRSEMNVSTLELGDSALYLCASSPEGGGYTFGSGTRLTVV.

The chain has TRBV6-5 and TRBJ2-3, with D possibly TRBD2 on 5 matching bases. Trimming pared 2 bases from V and 5 bases from J, leaving 8 bases between. The germline CDR1 and CDR2 sequences are MNHEY and SVGAGI. The CDR3 is 13 amino acids. CDR3 nucleotides: TGTGCCAGCAGTTACGTCCGGGGAGATACGCAGTATTTT. Its translation is CASSYVRGDTQYF.

In DNA, the CDR3 is TGTGCCAGCCGGGAGGTAAACAATGAGCAGTTCTTC. The encoded protein is CASREVNNEQFF. The chain joins TRBV7-2 to TRBJ2-1; 7 bases are shared with TRBD2. V lost 8 bases, J lost 5 bases, and 3 bases stayed unmatched. This CDR3 is built from 12 residues. The germline V gene encodes CDR1 SGHTA and CDR2 FQGNSA.

The chain links TRBV7-9 to TRBJ1-1, with 7 nucleotides matching TRBD1. Germline V CDR1 and CDR2: SEHNR, FQNEAQ (reference sequence). This CDR3 has 14 residues. Trimming cost V 7 bases and J 7 bases; bases outside gene matches: 12. The CDR3 loop reads CASNPDRTNFEAFF. The CDR3 nucleotides are TGTGCCAGCAACCCGGACAGGACAAACTTTGAAGCTTTCTTT.

The chain is built from TRBV19 and TRBJ2-1, with 10 positions matching TRBD2. J lost 5 bases, V lost 1 base, and 5 bases had no gene match. CDR1 is LNHDA and CDR2 is SQIVND in the germline V gene (reference sequence). CDR3 length: 16 amino acids. CDR3 nucleotide sequence: TGTGCCAGTAGTATAGGGCGGACTAGCGGTAACAATGAGCAGTTCTTC. Encoded protein: CASSIGRTSGNNEQFF.

V gene TRBV5-1 combines with J gene TRBJ2-3; possible D gene TRBD2, 6 bases. Germline lookup yields CDR1 SGHRS and CDR2 YFSETQ. The CDR3 runs to 15 residues. Trimming removed 1 base from V and 3 bases from J, with 12 bases in between. CDR3 DNA sequence: TGCGCCAGCAGCTTGCGACTAGGAAGTACAGATACGCAGTATTTT. As protein: CASSLRLGSTDTQYF. Filled out from reference TRBV5-1 and TRBJ2-3, the complete variable domain reads KAGVTQTPRYLIKTRGQQVTLSCSPISGHRSVSWYQQTPGQGLQFLFEYFSETQRNKGNFPGRFSGRQFSNSRSEMNVSTLELGDSALYLCASSLRLGSTDTQYFGPGTRLTVL.

The CDR3 nucleotides read TGTGCCAGCAGCTCGGGACAGGCGGGCGAGCAGTACTTC. It specifies CASSSGQAGEQYF. The chain has TRBV13 and TRBJ2-7; 8 nucleotides line up with TRBD1. Germline V lookup: CDR1 PRHDT, CDR2 FYEKMQ (reference sequence). The CDR3 extends over 13 amino acids. Trimming cost V 4 bases and J 6 bases; bases outside gene matches: 5.

The V gene is TRBV5-1, the J gene TRBJ2-2; tentative D call: TRBD2 (6 bases). The CDR3 contains 15 residues. Germline V lookup: CDR1 SGHRS, CDR2 YFSETQ. With 7 bases removed from V and 7 bases from J, the gap between germline ends came to 20 bases. The CDR3 DNA reads TGCGCCAGCTCACAACTGCGGGGAGTAGGCGGGGAGCTGTTTTTT. Its protein is CASSQLRGVGGELFF. Complete variable domain (other parts from reference TRBV5-1 and TRBJ2-2): KAGVTQTPRYLIKTRGQQVTLSCSPISGHRSVSWYQQTPGQGLQFLFEYFSETQRNKGNFPGRFSGRQFSNSRSEMNVSTLELGDSALYLCASSQLRGVGGELFFGEGSRLTVL.

The chain uses TRBV6-1 and TRBJ2-5; D is ambiguous. Germline assignment: CDR1 MNHNS and CDR2 SASEGT. The CDR3 totals 14 residues. V was clipped by 2 bases and J by 2 bases, with 9 bases between them. The CDR3 spells CASSEIGVQETQYF. For the CDR3, the DNA is TGTGCCAGCAGTGAAATTGGGGTTCAAGAGACCCAGTACTTC.